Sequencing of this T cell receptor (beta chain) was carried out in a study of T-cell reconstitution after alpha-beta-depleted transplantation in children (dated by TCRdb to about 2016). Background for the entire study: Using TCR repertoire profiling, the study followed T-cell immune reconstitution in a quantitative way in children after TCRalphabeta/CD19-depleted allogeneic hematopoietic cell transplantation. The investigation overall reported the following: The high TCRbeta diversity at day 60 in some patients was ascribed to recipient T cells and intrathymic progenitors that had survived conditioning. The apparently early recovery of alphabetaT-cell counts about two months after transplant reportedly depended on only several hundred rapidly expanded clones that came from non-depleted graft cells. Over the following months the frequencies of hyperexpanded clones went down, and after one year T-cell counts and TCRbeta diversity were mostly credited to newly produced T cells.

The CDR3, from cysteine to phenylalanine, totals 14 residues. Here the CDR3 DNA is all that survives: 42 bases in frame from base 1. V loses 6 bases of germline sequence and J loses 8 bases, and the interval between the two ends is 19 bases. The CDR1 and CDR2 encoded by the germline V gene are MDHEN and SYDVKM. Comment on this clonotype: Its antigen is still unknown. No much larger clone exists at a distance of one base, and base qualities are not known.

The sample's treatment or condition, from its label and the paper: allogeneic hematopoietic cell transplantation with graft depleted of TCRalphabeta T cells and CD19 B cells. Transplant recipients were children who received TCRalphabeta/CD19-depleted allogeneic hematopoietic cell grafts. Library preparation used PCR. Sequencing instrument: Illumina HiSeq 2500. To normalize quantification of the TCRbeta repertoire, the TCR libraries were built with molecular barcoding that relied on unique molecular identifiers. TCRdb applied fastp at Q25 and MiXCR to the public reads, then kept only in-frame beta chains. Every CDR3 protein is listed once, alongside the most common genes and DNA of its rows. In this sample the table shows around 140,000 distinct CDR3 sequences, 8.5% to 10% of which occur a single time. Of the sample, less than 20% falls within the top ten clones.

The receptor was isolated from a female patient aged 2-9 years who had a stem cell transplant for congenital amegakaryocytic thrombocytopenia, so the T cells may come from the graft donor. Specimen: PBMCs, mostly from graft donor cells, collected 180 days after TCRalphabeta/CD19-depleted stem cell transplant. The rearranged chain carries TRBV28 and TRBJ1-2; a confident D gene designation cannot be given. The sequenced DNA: TGTGCCAGCAGCCCCGGTGGGGAAGGGAGGGGCTACACCTTC. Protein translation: CASSPGGEGRGYTF.